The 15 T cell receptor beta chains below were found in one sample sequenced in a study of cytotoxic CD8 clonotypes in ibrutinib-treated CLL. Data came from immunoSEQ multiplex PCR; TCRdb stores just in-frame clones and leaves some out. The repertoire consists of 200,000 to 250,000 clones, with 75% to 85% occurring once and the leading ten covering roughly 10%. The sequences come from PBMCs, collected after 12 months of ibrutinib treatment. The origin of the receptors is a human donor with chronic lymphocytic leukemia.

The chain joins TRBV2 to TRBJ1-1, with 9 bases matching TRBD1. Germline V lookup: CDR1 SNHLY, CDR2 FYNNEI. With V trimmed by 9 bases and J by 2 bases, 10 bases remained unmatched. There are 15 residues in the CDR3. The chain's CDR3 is CARDRGIAVNTEAFF. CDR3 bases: TGTGCCAGAGACAGGGGGATCGCGGTAAACACTGAAGCTTTCTTT.

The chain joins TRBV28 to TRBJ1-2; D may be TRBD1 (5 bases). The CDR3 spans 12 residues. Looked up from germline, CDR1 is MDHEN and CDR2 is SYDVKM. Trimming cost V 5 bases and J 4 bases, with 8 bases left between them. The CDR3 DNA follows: TGTGCCAGCAGTCCGGACATCTATGGCTACACCTTC. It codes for CASSPDIYGYTF.

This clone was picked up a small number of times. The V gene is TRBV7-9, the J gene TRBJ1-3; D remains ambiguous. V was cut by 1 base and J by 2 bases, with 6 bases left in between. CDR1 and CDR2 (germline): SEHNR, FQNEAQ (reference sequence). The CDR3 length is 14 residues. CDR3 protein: CASSLDSTGNTIYF. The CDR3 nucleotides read TGTGCCAGCAGCTTAGATTCTACTGGAAACACCATATATTTT.

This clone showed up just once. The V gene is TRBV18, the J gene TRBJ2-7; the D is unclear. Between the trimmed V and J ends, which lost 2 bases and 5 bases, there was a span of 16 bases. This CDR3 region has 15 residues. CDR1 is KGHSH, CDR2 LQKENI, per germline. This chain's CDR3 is CASSPTLTSLNEQYF. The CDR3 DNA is TGTGCCAGCTCACCAACGCTGACCTCACTTAACGAGCAGTACTTC.

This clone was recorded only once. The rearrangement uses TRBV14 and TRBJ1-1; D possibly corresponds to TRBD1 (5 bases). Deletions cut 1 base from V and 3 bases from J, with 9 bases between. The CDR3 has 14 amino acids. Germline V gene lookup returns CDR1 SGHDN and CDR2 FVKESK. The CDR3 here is CASSQAGADTEAFF. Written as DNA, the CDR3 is TGTGCCAGCAGCCAAGCTGGGGCGGACACTGAAGCTTTCTTT. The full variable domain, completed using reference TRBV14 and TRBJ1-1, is EAGVTQFPSHSVIEKGQTVTLRCDPISGHDNLYWYRRVMGKEIKFLLHFVKESKQDESGMPNNRFLAERTGGTYSTLKVQPAELEDSGVYFCASSQAGADTEAFFGQGTRLTVV.

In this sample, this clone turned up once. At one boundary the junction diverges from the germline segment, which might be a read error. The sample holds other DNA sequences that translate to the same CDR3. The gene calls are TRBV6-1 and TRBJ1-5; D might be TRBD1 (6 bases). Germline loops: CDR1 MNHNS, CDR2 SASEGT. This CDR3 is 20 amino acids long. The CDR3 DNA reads TGTGCTAGCAGTGACGGGGCTTTTGTACAGGGCAGTTATAGCAATCAGCCCCAGCATTTT. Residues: CASSDGAFVQGSYSNQPQHF.

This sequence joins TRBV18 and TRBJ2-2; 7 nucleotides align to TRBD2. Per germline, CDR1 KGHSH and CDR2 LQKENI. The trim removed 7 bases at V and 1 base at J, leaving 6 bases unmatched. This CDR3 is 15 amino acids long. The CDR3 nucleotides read TGTGCCAGCTGTCCGGGACTACAGAACACCGGGGAGCTGTTTTTT. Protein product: CASCPGLQNTGELFF.

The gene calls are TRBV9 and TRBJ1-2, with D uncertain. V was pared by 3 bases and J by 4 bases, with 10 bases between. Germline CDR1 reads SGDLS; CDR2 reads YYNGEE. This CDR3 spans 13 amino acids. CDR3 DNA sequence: TGTGCCAGCAGCGGCCGAGGTGTCTATGGCTACACCTTC. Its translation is CASSGRGVYGYTF.

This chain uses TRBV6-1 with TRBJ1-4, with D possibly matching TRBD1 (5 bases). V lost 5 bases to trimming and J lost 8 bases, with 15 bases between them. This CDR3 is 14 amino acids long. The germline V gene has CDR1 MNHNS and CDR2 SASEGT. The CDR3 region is CASSSGTEEEKLFF. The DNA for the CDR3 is TGTGCCAGCAGTTCCGGGACGGAGGAGGAAAAACTGTTTTTT.

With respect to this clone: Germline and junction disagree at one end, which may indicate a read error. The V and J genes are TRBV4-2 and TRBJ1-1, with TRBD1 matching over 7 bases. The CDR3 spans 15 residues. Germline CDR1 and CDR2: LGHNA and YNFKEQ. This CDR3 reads CASTQRGQGSTEAFF. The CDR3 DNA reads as TGTGCCAGCACCCAAAGGGGGCAGGGAAGCACTGAAGCTTTCTTT.

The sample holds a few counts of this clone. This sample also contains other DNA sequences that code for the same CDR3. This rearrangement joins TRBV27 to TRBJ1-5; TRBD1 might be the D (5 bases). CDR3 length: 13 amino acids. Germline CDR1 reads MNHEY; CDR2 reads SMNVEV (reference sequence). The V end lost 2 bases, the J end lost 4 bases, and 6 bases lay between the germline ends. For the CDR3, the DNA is TGTGCCAGCAGTTTACGGGGGAATCAGCCCCAGCATTTT. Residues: CASSLRGNQPQHF.

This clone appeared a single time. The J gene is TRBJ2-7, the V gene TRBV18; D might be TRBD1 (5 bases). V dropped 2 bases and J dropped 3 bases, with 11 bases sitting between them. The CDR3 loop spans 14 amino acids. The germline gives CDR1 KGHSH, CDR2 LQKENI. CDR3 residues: CASSPGKGDYEQYF. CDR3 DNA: TGTGCCAGCTCACCAGGGAAAGGGGACTACGAGCAGTACTTC.

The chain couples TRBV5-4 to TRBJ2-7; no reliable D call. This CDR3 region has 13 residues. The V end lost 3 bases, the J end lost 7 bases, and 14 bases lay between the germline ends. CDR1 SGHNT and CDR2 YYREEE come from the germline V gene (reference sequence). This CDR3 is CASSSSGRREQYF. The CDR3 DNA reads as TGTGCCAGCAGCTCCAGTGGGCGGCGGGAGCAGTACTTC.

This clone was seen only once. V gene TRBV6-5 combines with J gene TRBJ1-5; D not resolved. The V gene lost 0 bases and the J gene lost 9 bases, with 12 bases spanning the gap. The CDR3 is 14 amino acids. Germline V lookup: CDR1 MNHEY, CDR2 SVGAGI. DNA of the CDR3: TGTGCCAGCAGTTACTCTCTGGGCCCCGGGCCCCAGCATTTT. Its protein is CASSYSLGPGPQHF.

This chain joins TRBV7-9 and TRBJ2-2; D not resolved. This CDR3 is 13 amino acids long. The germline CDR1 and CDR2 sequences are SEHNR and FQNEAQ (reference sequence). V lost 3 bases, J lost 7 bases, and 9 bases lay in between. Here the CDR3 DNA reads TGTGCCAGCAGCTTTCTGCGTCACGGGGAGCTGTTTTTT. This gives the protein CASSFLRHGELFF.